The present TCR beta chain was sequenced within a study of CD8 T cells in ankylosing spondylitis. Findings and limits, study-wide: There was a TCR beta motif, made of fewer than 10 highly homologous variants, that appeared characteristic of ankylosing spondylitis blood. A CD8+ phenotype characterized the disease-linked clones, which were relatively rare in peripheral blood.

Worth noting for this clonotype: Antigen specificity is unknown.

MiXCR was run by TCRdb on the 5' RACE reads, yielding one entry per CDR3 protein. Among 100,000 to 150,000 distinct CDR3 sequences listed, roughly 17% were seen once. Trimming cost V 5 bases and J 8 bases; bases outside gene matches: 18. The CDR3 runs 17 residues. CDR1 is SGHTA, CDR2 FQGTGA, per germline. This clonotype originated in a male donor with ankylosing spondylitis. V and J are TRBV7-3 and TRBJ2-1, with 7 positions matching TRBD2. Sequenced: blood, either unsorted or a sorted T cell fraction (not recorded which). CDR3 region: CASSPTPFMGGDYEQFF. As DNA, the CDR3 is TGTGCCAGCAGCCCAACCCCCTTCATGGGAGGGGACTATGAGCAGTTCTTC.